The next 19 T cell receptor beta chains were all read from a single sample in a study of radiation and T cells in renal cell carcinoma. Repertoires were generated with immunoSEQ multiplex PCR, while TCRdb's copy carries only in-frame clones and drops some. Of around 94,000 clones listed, around 88% are singletons. Time point reported: baseline pretreatment blood. Treatment in this sample: 15 Gy SBRT to primary tumor, nephrectomy 4 weeks later. The specimen comprised blood, sampled from a patient whose treatment included radiotherapy and nephrectomy. The receptors shown here come from a man aged 50 to 60 with renal cell carcinoma.

This chain links TRBV28 with TRBJ1-2, with no clear D. The CDR3 runs to 13 residues. Germline lookup yields CDR1 MDHEN and CDR2 SYDVKM. The ends were cut back, 2 bases at V and 2 bases at J, with 6 bases in the middle. CDR3 sequence reads: CASSLGQNYGYTF. In DNA form, the CDR3 reads TGTGCCAGCAGTTTAGGCCAAAACTATGGCTACACCTTC.

This clone was detected once. The chain links TRBV5-1 to TRBJ2-3; D not resolved. Between the trimmed V and J ends, which lost 1 base and 2 bases, there was a span of 11 bases. Germline loops: CDR1 SGHRS, CDR2 YFSETQ. The CDR3 is made up of 15 amino acids. The CDR3 bases are TGCGCCAGCAGCTTGTGGCAGACCTCCACAGATACGCAGTATTTT. Translation: CASSLWQTSTDTQYF.

This chain links TRBV5-5 with TRBJ1-5, with 7 bases lining up with TRBD1. The CDR3 is made up of 17 amino acids. Germline V gene lookup returns CDR1 SGHKS and CDR2 YYEKEE (reference sequence). Trimming at V came to 3 bases and at J to 2 bases, leaving 11 bases not matched to a gene. CDR3 nucleotides: TGTGCCAGCAGCTCGTCACCACAGGGGACAGGCAATCAGCCCCAGCATTTT. Protein sequence: CASSSSPQGTGNQPQHF.

This chain joins TRBV9 and TRBJ1-3; D gene unclear. V lost 4 bases to trimming and J lost 7 bases, with 6 bases between them. The CDR3 is made up of 11 amino acids. Germline CDR1 and CDR2: SGDLS and YYNGEE. CDR3 sequence reads: CASSPGNTIYF. As DNA, the CDR3 is TGTGCCAGCAGCCCGGGGAACACCATATATTTT.

This chain uses TRBV9 with TRBJ2-7; D call uncertain. Deletions cut 6 bases from V and 7 bases from J, with 20 bases between. The germline CDR1 and CDR2 sequences are SGDLS and YYNGEE. The CDR3 covers 14 residues. The CDR3 nucleotides are TGTGCCAGCAAACCCCCAGACCCTCGTCAGGAGCAGTACTTC. Translated, it gives CASKPPDPRQEQYF. Combining the CDR3 with reference TRBV9 and TRBJ2-7 gives the whole variable domain DSGVTQTPKHLITATGQRVTLRCSPRSGDLSVYWYQQSLDQGLQFLIQYYNGEERAKGNILERFSAQQFPDLHSELNLSSLELGDSALYFCASKPPDPRQEQYFGPGTRLTVT.

The chain links TRBV6-6 to TRBJ1-2; D is undetermined. The V gene lost 4 bases and the J gene lost 2 bases, with 17 bases spanning the gap. The CDR3 runs 16 residues. CDR1 MNHNY and CDR2 SVGAGI come from the germline V gene (reference sequence). This CDR3 is CASSSGGGGRNYGYTF. In DNA form, the CDR3 reads TGTGCCAGCAGTTCGGGAGGAGGTGGGCGAAACTATGGCTACACCTTC.

The V gene is TRBV7-2, the J gene TRBJ2-2; D is uncertain. The germline gives CDR1 SGHTA, CDR2 FQGNSA. There are 13 residues in the CDR3. Trimming took off 5 bases at V and 3 bases at J, with 7 bases between the two ends. CDR3 residues: CASSMRYTGELFF. Here the CDR3 DNA reads TGTGCCAGCAGCATGCGATACACCGGGGAGCTGTTTTTT.

The rearrangement links TRBV10-3 to TRBJ2-7, with 9 bases matching TRBD1. Germline loops: CDR1 ENHRY, CDR2 SYGVKD. V was pared by 6 bases and J by 3 bases, with 6 bases of the junction left unmatched. The CDR3 has 14 amino acids. CDR3: CAIRRQGVFYEQYF. In DNA, the CDR3 is TGTGCCATCAGGCGACAGGGGGTGTTCTACGAGCAGTACTTC.

The chain links TRBV27 to TRBJ2-3, with D possibly TRBD1 on 6 matching bases. The CDR3 consists of 15 residues. Trimming shortened V by 5 bases and J by 2 bases, and 14 bases separated the two germline ends. The germline CDR1 and CDR2 sequences are MNHEY and SMNVEV (reference sequence). The chain's CDR3 is CASSTSGAHTDTQYF. DNA for the CDR3: TGTGCCAGCAGTACCTCAGGGGCACACACAGATACGCAGTATTTT.

The chain couples TRBV5-5 to TRBJ2-2; TRBD1 aligns across 9 bases. The V and J ends lost 4 bases and 6 bases, in that order; junction bases with no gene match: 10. Germline CDR1 reads SGHKS; CDR2 reads YYEKEE (reference sequence). The CDR3 covers 16 residues. CDR3 sequence reads: CASSQQPGQGPGELFF. For the CDR3, the DNA is TGTGCCAGCAGCCAGCAACCGGGACAGGGCCCCGGGGAGCTGTTTTTT. Full variable domain (outside the CDR3, taken from reference TRBV5-5 and TRBJ2-2): DAGVTQSPTHLIKTRGQQVTLRCSPISGHKSVSWYQQVLGQGPQFIFQYYEKEERGRGNFPDRFSARQFPNYSSELNVNALLLGDSALYLCASSQQPGQGPGELFFGEGSRLTVL.

V and J are TRBV27 and TRBJ1-2, with 9 nucleotides matching TRBD1. Germline V gene sequence: CDR1 MNHEY, CDR2 SMNVEV (reference sequence). The CDR3 is made up of 15 amino acids. With 5 bases clipped from V and 1 base from J, the junction kept 5 bases outside the gene matches. As DNA, the CDR3 is TGTGCCAGCAGTGCCCGGGACAGGGATAACTATGGCTACACCTTC. Translation gives CASSARDRDNYGYTF.

The genes are TRBV30 and TRBJ2-3; 7 bases line up with TRBD2. The V and J ends lost 0 bases and 8 bases, in that order; junction bases with no gene match: 5. CDR3 length equals 13 residues. The V gene's germline CDR1 is GTSNPN and CDR2 SVGIG (reference sequence). The CDR3 sequence is CAWSVRGGGTQYF. For the CDR3, the DNA is TGTGCCTGGAGTGTACGTGGGGGGGGTACGCAGTATTTT.

This sequence joins TRBV7-9 and TRBJ2-1; TRBD2 agrees at 10 bases. This CDR3 has 15 amino acids. Germline V lookup: CDR1 SEHNR, CDR2 FQNEAQ (reference sequence). The junction had 5 bases not matched to a gene; V was cut back by 5 bases and J by 4 bases. In nucleotides, the CDR3 is TGTGCCAGCAGCATGAGCGGGGGGGCTTACAATGAGCAGTTCTTC. It translates to CASSMSGGAYNEQFF.

CDR3 nucleotide sequence: TGTGCCAGCAGTGTACGGCTAGCTTACAATGAGCAGTTCTTC. Translated, it gives CASSVRLAYNEQFF. The genes are TRBV2 and TRBJ2-1; tentative D call: TRBD2 (5 bases). CDR3 length: 14 residues. Trimming stripped 4 bases from V and 4 bases from J, with 11 bases between. Germline V gene data show CDR1 as SNHLY and CDR2 as FYNNEI.

The chain is built from TRBV2 and TRBJ2-3; TRBD1 matches 7 bases. After removal of 7 bases from V and 3 bases from J, the junction contained 4 bases not matched to a gene. The germline CDR1 and CDR2 sequences are SNHLY and FYNNEI. The CDR3 is 13 residues long. This CDR3 is CASIPDRTDTQYF. In DNA form, the CDR3 reads TGTGCCAGCATCCCGGACAGGACAGATACGCAGTATTTT.

CDR3 DNA: TGTGCCAGCAGCGTAGGGTCCCGTGCAGAGCAGTTCTTC. It codes for CASSVGSRAEQFF. The chain has TRBV9 and TRBJ2-1; D is unclear. V was shortened by 0 bases and J by 10 bases, with 11 bases between the two germline ends. CDR1 is SGDLS and CDR2 is YYNGEE in the germline V gene. The length of the CDR3 is 13 residues.

This rearrangement joins TRBV7-8 to TRBJ1-2; D is possibly TRBD1 (5 bases). Germline V gives CDR1 SGHVS, CDR2 FQNEAQ. The CDR3 sequence is 15 residues long. The germline V and J ends were trimmed by 10 bases and 3 bases, with 21 bases remaining between them. CDR3 sequence (DNA): TGTGCCACCAAACGCACCAGGGCAGTCTACTATGGCTACACCTTC. As protein: CATKRTRAVYYGYTF.

The rearrangement joins TRBV5-1 to TRBJ1-4; 8 bases agree with TRBD1. The CDR3 runs to 15 residues. The trim removed 3 bases at V and 3 bases at J, leaving 4 bases unmatched. CDR1 SGHRS and CDR2 YFSETQ come from the germline V gene. The CDR3 is CASSSQGAANEKLFF. DNA for the CDR3: TGCGCCAGCAGCTCGCAGGGGGCGGCTAATGAAAAACTGTTTTTT.

The table lists this clone with a count of one. The chain is built from TRBV2 and TRBJ2-3; possible D gene TRBD2, 7 bases. Germline V gene data show CDR1 as SNHLY and CDR2 as FYNNEI. Trimming left V 7 bases short and J 6 bases short, with 17 bases between. CDR3 length: 14 amino acids. The chain's CDR3 is CASMRGGSADTQYF. DNA for the CDR3: TGTGCCAGCATGAGGGGGGGATCGGCCGATACGCAGTATTTT.